This T cell receptor beta chain came from a study of blood T cell repertoires in COVID-19. The overall study: The samples span acute and convalescent COVID-19 from the United States, Italy and Spain. From T cells, B-cell-depleted T cells, or PBMCs came the material, which was cDNA or gDNA.

The germline gives CDR1 MRHNA, CDR2 SNTAGT. V lost 3 bases and J lost 0, with 12 bases in between. The CDR3 contains 16 residues. Under the authors' procedure: By means of reference gene primer amplification, nucleated cell counts were estimated. Data came from immunoSEQ multiplex PCR; TCRdb stores just in-frame clones and leaves some out. From that table come the V and J calls and clone size; the DNA was used to work out D and trimming. The table has roughly 280,000 clones, about 88% seen once. The receptor comes from a man aged 18 to 29 with active or convalescent COVID-19. V is TRBV6-4 and J is TRBJ1-3; D unresolved. Source material: peripheral blood. The CDR3 protein is CASSEQDNASGNTIYF. Written as DNA, the CDR3 is TGTGCCAGCAGTGAGCAGGATAACGCCTCTGGAAACACCATATATTTT.